The 2 T cell receptor beta chains listed next were all sequenced from one sample in a study of human T cells and chemical hapten exposure. Regarding time point: patch test 1, 2 weeks after DPC sensitization. The treatment here: therapeutic diphenylcyclopropenone sensitization with weekly scalp DPC. From the RACE reads, TCRdb called clonotypes with MiXCR, one entry per CDR3 protein. Counted here are roughly 380,000 distinct CDR3 sequences, roughly 4.8% occurring once; the ten biggest clones make up under 2.5%. Material: whole blood, obtained in connection with sensitization to the hapten diphenylcyclopropenone (DPC). The receptors were gathered from a woman in her forties or fifties with alopecia areata. Some clones in this sample may be carry-over from other donors' samples.

This clonotype was picked up a small number of times. V and J are TRBV7-9 and TRBJ2-6, with D hard to call. Trimming took off 0 bases at V and 0 bases at J, with 6 bases between the two ends. There are 16 residues in the CDR3. Germline lookup yields CDR1 SEHNR and CDR2 FQNEAQ (reference sequence). The DNA for the CDR3 is TGTGCCAGCAGCTTAGCGCGAGACTCTGGGGCCAACGTCCTGACTTTC. Translation: CASSLARDSGANVLTF. Full variable domain (missing parts from reference TRBV7-9 and TRBJ2-6): DTGVSQNPRHKITKRGQNVTFRCDPISEHNRLYWYRQTLGQGPEFLTYFQNEAQLEKSRLLSDRFSAERPKGSFSTLEIQRTEQGDSAMYLCASSLARDSGANVLTFGAGSRLTVL.

The chain joins TRBV9 to TRBJ2-7; D is undetermined. The CDR3 runs 14 residues. Trimming pared 4 bases from V and 1 base from J, leaving 12 bases between. Germline CDR1 SGDLS, CDR2 YYNGEE. CDR3 residues: CASSPEPSSYEQYF. For the CDR3, the DNA is TGTGCCAGCAGCCCAGAGCCATCGTCCTACGAGCAGTACTTC.